The clone carrying this TCR beta chain was observed at least ten times. The antigen remains unidentified. Germline assignment: CDR1 SGHTA and CDR2 FQGNSA. This CDR3 region has 12 residues. Pregnant or lactating patients and those with other autoimmune diseases or uncontrolled infections were excluded. These data are taken from a study of Graves' ophthalmopathy and Graves' hyperthyroidism. Study outcomes and limitations: Appearing in blood as well were most expanded thyroid clonotypes above 0.001 frequency. The model achieved approximately 71% sensitivity and 72% to 85% specificity for ophthalmopathy progression.

For repertoire sequencing, the TCR beta CDR3 regions were amplified from RNA transcripts. HTBI primers primed a first-round RT-PCR, and a second-round multiplex PCR followed. TCRdb re-called the multiplex PCR reads with MiXCR, one entry per CDR3 protein. Of around 590,000 distinct CDR3 sequences in the sample, about two fifths were seen once. The TCR comes from an adult man with Graves' hyperthyroidism. The rearrangement uses TRBV7-2 and TRBJ2-7; a weak D match, TRBD1 (6 bases). Material: peripheral blood or thyroid tissue (not recorded which). The CDR3 DNA sequence: TGTGCAGCAGGGGAAAGCTCCTACGAGCAGTACTTC. Its protein is CAAGESSYEQYF.